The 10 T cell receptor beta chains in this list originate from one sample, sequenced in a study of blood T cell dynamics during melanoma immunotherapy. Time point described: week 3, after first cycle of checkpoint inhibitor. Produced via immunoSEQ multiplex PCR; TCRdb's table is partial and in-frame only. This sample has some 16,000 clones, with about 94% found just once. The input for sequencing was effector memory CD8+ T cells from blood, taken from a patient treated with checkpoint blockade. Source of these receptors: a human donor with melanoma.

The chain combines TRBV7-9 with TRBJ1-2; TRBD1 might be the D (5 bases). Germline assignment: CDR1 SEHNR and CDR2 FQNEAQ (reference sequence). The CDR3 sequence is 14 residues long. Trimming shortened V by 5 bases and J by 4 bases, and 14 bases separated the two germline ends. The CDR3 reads CASSKVTASYGYTF. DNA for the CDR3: TGTGCCAGCAGCAAGGTGACAGCAAGCTATGGCTACACCTTC.

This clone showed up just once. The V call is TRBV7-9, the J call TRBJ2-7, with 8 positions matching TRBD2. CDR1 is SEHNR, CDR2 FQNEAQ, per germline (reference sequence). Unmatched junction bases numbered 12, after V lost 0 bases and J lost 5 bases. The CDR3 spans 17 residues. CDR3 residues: CASSLAPGLAAFDEQYF. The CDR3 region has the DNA TGTGCCAGCAGCTTAGCCCCCGGACTAGCTGCCTTCGACGAGCAGTACTTC.

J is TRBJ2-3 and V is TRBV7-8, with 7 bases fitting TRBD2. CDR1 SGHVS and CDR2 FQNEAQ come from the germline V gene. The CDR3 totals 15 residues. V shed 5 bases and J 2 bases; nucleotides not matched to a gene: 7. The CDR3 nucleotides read TGTGCCAGCAGCGTCCTAGCGGATTACACAGATACGCAGTATTTT. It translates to CASSVLADYTDTQYF.

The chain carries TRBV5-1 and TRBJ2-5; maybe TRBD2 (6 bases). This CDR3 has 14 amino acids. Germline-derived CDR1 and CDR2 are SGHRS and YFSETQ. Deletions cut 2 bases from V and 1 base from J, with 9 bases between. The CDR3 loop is CASSFGGTQETQYF. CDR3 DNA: TGCGCCAGCAGCTTTGGCGGGACCCAAGAGACCCAGTACTTC. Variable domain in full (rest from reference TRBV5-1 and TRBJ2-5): KAGVTQTPRYLIKTRGQQVTLSCSPISGHRSVSWYQQTPGQGLQFLFEYFSETQRNKGNFPGRFSGRQFSNSRSEMNVSTLELGDSALYLCASSFGGTQETQYFGPGTRLLVL.

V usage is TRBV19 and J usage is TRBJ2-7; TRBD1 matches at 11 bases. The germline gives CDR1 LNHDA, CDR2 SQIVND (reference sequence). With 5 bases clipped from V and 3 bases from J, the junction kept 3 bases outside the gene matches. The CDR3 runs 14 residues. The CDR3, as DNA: TGTGCCAGTAGTCCCGGGACAGGGGGCTACGAGCAGTACTTC. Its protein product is CASSPGTGGYEQYF.

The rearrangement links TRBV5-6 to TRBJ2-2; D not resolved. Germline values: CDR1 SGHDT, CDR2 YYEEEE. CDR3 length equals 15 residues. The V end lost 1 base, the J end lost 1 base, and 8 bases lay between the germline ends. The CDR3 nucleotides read TGTGCCAGCAGCTTGTTCACCGTGAACACCGGGGAGCTGTTTTTT. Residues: CASSLFTVNTGELFF.

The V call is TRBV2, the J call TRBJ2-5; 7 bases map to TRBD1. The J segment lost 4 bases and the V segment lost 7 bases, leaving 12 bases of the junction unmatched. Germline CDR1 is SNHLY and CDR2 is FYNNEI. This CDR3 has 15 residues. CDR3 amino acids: CASTLRDSVGETQYF. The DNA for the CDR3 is TGTGCCAGCACCCTCCGGGACAGCGTTGGAGAGACCCAGTACTTC.

CDR3 sequence reads: CASSSRAKDTQYF. The DNA of the CDR3 is TGTGCCAGCAGCTCTCGGGCCAAAGATACGCAGTATTTT. V gene TRBV7-9 combines with J gene TRBJ2-3; D unresolved. V was clipped by 4 bases and J by 5 bases, with 10 bases between them. The CDR3 loop spans 13 amino acids. Germline V gene sequence: CDR1 SEHNR, CDR2 FQNEAQ (reference sequence).

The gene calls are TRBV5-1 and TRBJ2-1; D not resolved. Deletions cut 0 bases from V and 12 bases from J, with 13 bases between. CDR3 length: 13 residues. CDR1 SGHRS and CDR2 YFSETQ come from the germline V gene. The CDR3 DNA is TGCGCCAGCAGCTTGGGGTCCAACAGATGGCAGTTCTTC. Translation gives CASSLGSNRWQFF.

In nucleotides, the CDR3 is TGTGCCAGCAGTGGCATACACCTACTCTCCTACGAGCAGTACTTC. This encodes CASSGIHLLSYEQYF. The V call is TRBV2, the J call TRBJ2-7; D is unresolved. The CDR3 runs 15 residues. CDR1 and CDR2 (germline): SNHLY, FYNNEI. V dropped 4 bases and J dropped 0 bases, with 13 bases sitting between them.